Sequencing of this TCR beta chain was carried out in a study of T cell responses to AZD1222 COVID-19 vaccine. Study-level information: Recipients boosted at about 4 weeks or about 12 weeks are pooled. Study-wide findings and caveats: Seropositive at baseline were only a handful of AZD1222 recipients. Recipients of two AZD1222 doses showed rising Spike-specific TCR breadth and depth. Repertoires were obtained solely post-peak T cell response.

Sequencing was performed with immunoSEQ multiplex PCR; in TCRdb, only in-frame clones are kept and a portion is missing. Of roughly 200,000 clones listed, 70% to 90% are singletons. Germline V lookup: CDR1 MDHEN, CDR2 SYDVKM. V was cut by 3 bases and J by 6 bases, with 9 bases left in between. This CDR3 spans 13 amino acids. In this sample, this clone turned up a few times. The antigen is undetermined. Sequences were derived from peripheral blood, sampled on day 0 of AZD1222 vaccination. This clonotype was sampled from an adult in good health. V and J are TRBV28 and TRBJ1-5; D is unresolved. CDR3 DNA sequence: TGTGCCAGCAGTTTGTTCGGGTCTCAGCCCCAGCATTTT. This gives the protein CASSLFGSQPQHF.